The 22 T cell receptor beta chains below were found in one sample sequenced in a study of cytomegalovirus exposure and HLA in healthy donors. The PCR contained 60 Vbeta and 13 Jbeta primers. Sequencing was performed with immunoSEQ multiplex PCR; in TCRdb, only in-frame clones are kept and a portion is missing. Recorded for this sample: 30,000 to 40,000 clones. Sequencing input: PBMCs. The receptors derive from a middle-aged man in good health and CMV-seropositive.

The chain uses TRBV7-3 and TRBJ2-2; D is perhaps TRBD2 (6 bases). Germline loops: CDR1 SGHTA, CDR2 FQGTGA. The CDR3 is 16 residues long. The V gene lost 1 base and the J gene lost 4 bases, with 13 bases spanning the gap. The CDR3 nucleotides are TGTGCCAGCAGCTTAAGGCTAGCGACCACCACCGGGGAGCTGTTTTTT. Its translation is CASSLRLATTTGELFF.

The chain combines TRBV5-1 with TRBJ1-5; D is unresolved. Germline assignment: CDR1 SGHRS and CDR2 YFSETQ. The CDR3 length is 15 residues. V was trimmed by 3 bases and J by 5 bases, leaving 15 bases between them. CDR3 coding DNA: TGCGCCAGCAGCTATCCTCGGACGGGAGATCAGCCCCAGCATTTT. Its protein product is CASSYPRTGDQPQHF.

The rearrangement uses TRBV29-1 and TRBJ2-7, with a weak D call TRBD1 (6 bases). V was trimmed by 3 bases and J by 3 bases, leaving 9 bases between them. The CDR3 length is 12 residues. Germline CDR1 reads SQVTM; CDR2 reads ANQGSEA. The CDR3 is CSVEGHYYEQYF. As DNA, the CDR3 is TGCAGCGTTGAGGGACATTACTACGAGCAGTACTTC.

This sequence joins TRBV5-1 and TRBJ2-2; D is perhaps TRBD2 (6 bases). V was cut by 7 bases and J by 3 bases, with 16 bases left in between. CDR1 is SGHRS and CDR2 is YFSETQ in the germline V gene. The CDR3 sequence is 15 residues long. CDR3 in DNA: TGCGCCAGCCAATCCGGGACTCTCGACACCGGGGAGCTGTTTTTT. This translates into CASQSGTLDTGELFF.

V gene TRBV18 combines with J gene TRBJ1-2, with 7 bases fitting TRBD1. The ends lost 0 bases at V and 2 bases at J; junction bases unmatched: 3. The germline V gene encodes CDR1 KGHSH and CDR2 LQKENI. There are 15 residues in the CDR3. CDR3 sequence: CASSPPQGQNYGYTF. The CDR3 nucleotides read TGTGCCAGCTCACCACCCCAGGGACAGAACTATGGCTACACCTTC.

The chain carries TRBV5-4 and TRBJ2-7; D may be TRBD2 (8 bases). V was cut by 5 bases and J by 3 bases, with 18 bases left in between. CDR1 and CDR2 from the germline V gene are SGHNT and YYREEE (reference sequence). The CDR3 length is 15 residues. CDR3 DNA: TGTGCCAGCAGTCCCGGGGGGGACAGCTACTACGAGCAGTACTTC. Translation gives CASSPGGDSYYEQYF.

V is TRBV29-1 and J is TRBJ2-7; D is possibly TRBD1 (5 bases). Trimming pared 5 bases from V and 4 bases from J, leaving 15 bases between. This CDR3 is 13 amino acids long. Germline CDR1 is SQVTM and CDR2 is ANQGSEA. The CDR3 DNA sequence: TGCAGCGTTAGGGGTAGGGTCGGGTACGAGCAGTACTTC. Amino acid sequence: CSVRGRVGYEQYF.

The chain has TRBV2 and TRBJ2-1, with TRBD1 identical over 7 bases. The CDR3 is made up of 11 amino acids. V lost 6 bases, J lost 7 bases, and 0 bases stayed unmatched. Germline CDR1 SNHLY, CDR2 FYNNEI. CDR3 nucleotide sequence: TGTGCCAGCAGCAGGGGGAATGAGCAGTTCTTC. It specifies CASSRGNEQFF.

The rearrangement joins TRBV7-8 to TRBJ2-7, with D maybe TRBD2 (5 bases). V was shortened by 3 bases and J by 6 bases, with 9 bases between the two germline ends. This CDR3 comprises 12 residues. The germline CDR1 and CDR2 sequences are SGHVS and FQNEAQ. The CDR3 reads CASSLIGVEQYF. The CDR3 bases are TGTGCCAGCAGCTTGATCGGGGTCGAGCAGTACTTC.

The V call is TRBV7-9, the J call TRBJ1-5; D unclear. This CDR3 has 13 residues. Per the germline V gene, CDR1 is SEHNR and CDR2 is FQNEAQ (reference sequence). V was shortened by 1 base and J by 7 bases, with 8 bases between the two germline ends. CDR3 sequence (DNA): TGTGCCAGCAGCTTAGGTTTCGGGCAGCCCCAGCATTTT. It translates to CASSLGFGQPQHF.

The rearrangement uses TRBV2 and TRBJ1-1; 8 bases map to TRBD1. J gave up 4 bases and V 2 bases, and 18 bases lay outside the gene matches. The CDR3 contains 19 residues. From germline, CDR1 is SNHLY and CDR2 FYNNEI. The CDR3 protein is CASSEHSQAGGLVGTEAFF. The DNA for the CDR3 is TGTGCCAGCAGTGAACATTCTCAGGCAGGGGGCCTAGTAGGCACTGAAGCTTTCTTT.

A remark on this clone: A read error may account for a junction end that differs from germline. In the same sample, other DNA sequences code for this CDR3. The rearrangement joins TRBV29-1 to TRBJ2-3; possibly TRBD2 for D (5 bases). CDR1 is SQVTM and CDR2 is ANQGSEA in the germline V gene. The CDR3 consists of 14 residues. The CDR3 sequence is CSVSSSSDTDTQYF. The CDR3 DNA is TGCAGCGTTTCCTCTAGCAGCGACACAGACACGCAGTATTTT.

The V and J genes are TRBV9 and TRBJ1-2, with D tentatively TRBD1 (5 bases). This CDR3 spans 15 amino acids. Trimming pared 4 bases from V and 2 bases from J, leaving 15 bases between. Germline CDR1 and CDR2: SGDLS and YYNGEE. CDR3 region: CASSNGHYDNYGYTF. The DNA for the CDR3 is TGTGCCAGCAGCAATGGACATTATGACAACTATGGCTACACCTTC.

This rearrangement joins TRBV18 to TRBJ2-1; D is ambiguous. The CDR3 runs to 14 residues. V was cut by 0 bases and J by 6 bases, with 9 bases left in between. Germline V gene data show CDR1 as KGHSH and CDR2 as LQKENI. CDR3 sequence: CASSPPVAPNEQFF. The CDR3 bases are TGTGCCAGCTCACCACCGGTAGCACCCAATGAGCAGTTCTTC.

The CDR3 protein is CASSPTGYNQPQHF. The CDR3 DNA is TGCGCCAGCAGTCCCACAGGTTACAATCAGCCCCAGCATTTT. The chain links TRBV10-2 to TRBJ1-5; maybe TRBD1 (5 bases). V lost 5 bases and J lost 3, with 11 bases in between. This CDR3 comprises 14 residues. CDR1 is WSHSY, CDR2 SAAADI, per germline.

V usage is TRBV19 and J usage is TRBJ2-2; tentative D call: TRBD2 (6 bases). In germline, CDR1 is LNHDA, CDR2 SQIVND (reference sequence). The CDR3 has 15 amino acids. V shed 6 bases and J shed 2 bases, with 13 bases lying between them. Written as DNA, the CDR3 is TGTGCCAGTAGGCCCCAGGGAGGAAACACCGGGGAGCTGTTTTTT. Translation gives CASRPQGGNTGELFF.

V usage is TRBV11-3 and J usage is TRBJ2-1, with 7 bases that match TRBD2. J lost 3 bases, V lost 1 base, and 6 bases had no gene match. Germline CDR1 and CDR2: SGHNT and YENEEA. The CDR3 extends over 16 amino acids. CDR3 sequence reads: CASSLVRLADYNEQFF. Written as DNA, the CDR3 is TGTGCCAGCAGCTTAGTGCGGCTAGCGGACTACAATGAGCAGTTCTTC.

The rearrangement uses TRBV6-5 and TRBJ1-1; D may be TRBD1 (6 bases). Per the germline V gene, CDR1 is MNHEY and CDR2 is SVGAGI. This CDR3 spans 14 amino acids. The V end lost 2 bases, the J end lost 4 bases, and 11 bases lay between the germline ends. In DNA, the CDR3 is TGTGCCAGCAGTTACAGGCCCAGGGGCACTGAAGCTTTCTTT. Translating it yields CASSYRPRGTEAFF.

The J gene is TRBJ1-3, the V gene TRBV11-2; a possible D gene is TRBD1 (6 bases). The CDR3 is made up of 13 amino acids. Trimming shortened V by 8 bases and J by 1 base, and 9 bases separated the two germline ends. CDR1 and CDR2 from the germline V gene are SGHAT and FQNNGV. The CDR3 bases are TGTGCCAGCGGTGGACAGTCTGGAAACACCATATATTTT. Residues: CASGGQSGNTIYF.

J is TRBJ2-3 and V is TRBV30; D is possibly TRBD1 (6 bases). Germline loops: CDR1 GTSNPN, CDR2 SVGIG (reference sequence). V dropped 0 bases and J dropped 0 bases, with 22 bases sitting between them. The CDR3 is made up of 19 amino acids. CDR3 sequence: CAWSVHFVFNRASTDTQYF. As DNA, the CDR3 is TGTGCCTGGAGTGTACATTTTGTCTTTAACAGGGCTAGCACAGATACGCAGTATTTT.

The rearrangement links TRBV7-2 to TRBJ1-5; TRBD1 matches 9 bases. With 0 bases clipped from V and 3 bases from J, the junction kept 3 bases outside the gene matches. Germline V gives CDR1 SGHTA, CDR2 FQGNSA. CDR3 length: 16 residues. This CDR3 reads CASSLARQGDNQPQHF. In DNA, the CDR3 is TGTGCCAGCAGCTTAGCGAGACAGGGGGACAATCAGCCCCAGCATTTT.

This chain links TRBV9 with TRBJ2-7; D may be TRBD1 (6 bases). Germline CDR1 SGDLS, CDR2 YYNGEE. The V end lost 4 bases, the J end lost 9 bases, and 20 bases lay between the germline ends. This CDR3 comprises 14 residues. In nucleotides, the CDR3 is TGTGCCAGCAGCACCCTGGGGACACCGTGTAGGCAGTACTTC. It yields the protein CASSTLGTPCRQYF.